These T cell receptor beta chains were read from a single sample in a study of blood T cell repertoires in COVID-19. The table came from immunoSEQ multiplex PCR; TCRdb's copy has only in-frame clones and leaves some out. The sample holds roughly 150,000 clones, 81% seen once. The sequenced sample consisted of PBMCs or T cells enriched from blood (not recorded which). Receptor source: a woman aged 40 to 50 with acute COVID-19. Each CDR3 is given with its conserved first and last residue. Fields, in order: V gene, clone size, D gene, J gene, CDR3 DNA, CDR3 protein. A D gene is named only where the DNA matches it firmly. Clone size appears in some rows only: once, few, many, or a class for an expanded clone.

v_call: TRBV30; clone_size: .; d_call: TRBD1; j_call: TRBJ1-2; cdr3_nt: TGTGCCTGGAGCCCCGGGACAGGGCCTTTCGGCTACACCTTC; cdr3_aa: CAWSPGTGPFGYTF
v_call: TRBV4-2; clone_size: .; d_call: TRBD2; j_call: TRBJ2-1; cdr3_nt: TGTGCCAGCAGACCTTCGAAAGCGGGAGGGCTTGGAGAGCAGTTCTTC; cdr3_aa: CASRPSKAGGLGEQFF
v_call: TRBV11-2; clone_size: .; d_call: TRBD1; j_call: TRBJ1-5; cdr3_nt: TGTGCCAGCAGCTCCACTACAGGGGGCAATCAGCCCCAGCATTTT; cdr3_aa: CASSSTTGGNQPQHF
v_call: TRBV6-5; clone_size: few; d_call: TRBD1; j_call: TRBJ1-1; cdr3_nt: TGTGCCAGCAGCAGAGACAGGGGGCACAACACTGAAGCTTTCTTT; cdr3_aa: CASSRDRGHNTEAFF
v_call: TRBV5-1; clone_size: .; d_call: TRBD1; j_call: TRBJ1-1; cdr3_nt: TGCGCCAGCAGCGTTGACAGGGATGCGGCGGCTTTCTTT; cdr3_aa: CASSVDRDAAAFF
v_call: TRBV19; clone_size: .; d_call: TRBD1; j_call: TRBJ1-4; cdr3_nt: TGTGCCAGTAGTGCCCGGGACAGGGCTCGGAAACTGTTTTTT; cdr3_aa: CASSARDRARKLFF
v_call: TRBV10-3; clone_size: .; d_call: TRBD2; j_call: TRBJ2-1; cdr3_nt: TGTGCCATCAAGGGCCCTAGCGGGAGTAACTATGAGCAGTTCTTC; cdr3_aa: CAIKGPSGSNYEQFF
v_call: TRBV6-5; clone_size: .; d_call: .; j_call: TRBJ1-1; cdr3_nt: TGTGCCAGCAGGCTACAGGGTGGAAAGGCTGAAGCTTTCTTT; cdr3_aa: CASRLQGGKAEAFF
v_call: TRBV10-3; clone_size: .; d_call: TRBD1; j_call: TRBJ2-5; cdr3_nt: TGTGCCATCAGTGGTGACAGGGGGGACCAAGAGACCCAGTACTTC; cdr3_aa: CAISGDRGDQETQYF
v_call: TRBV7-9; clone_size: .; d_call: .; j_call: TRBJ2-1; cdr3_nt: TGTGCCAGCAGCTTAAGTTGGGACTCGAACAATGAGCAGTTCTTC; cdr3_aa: CASSLSWDSNNEQFF
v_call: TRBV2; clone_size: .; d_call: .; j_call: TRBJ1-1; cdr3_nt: TGTGCCAGCAGCCACAGGGACAACACTGAAGCTTTCTTT; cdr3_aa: CASSHRDNTEAFF
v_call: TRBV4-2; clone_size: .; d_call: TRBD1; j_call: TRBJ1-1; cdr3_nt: TGTGCCAGCAGCCAAGAGGGAGGACAGGGTGGGGGAGGAGGTGAAGCTTTCTTT; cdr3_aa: CASSQEGGQGGGGGEAFF
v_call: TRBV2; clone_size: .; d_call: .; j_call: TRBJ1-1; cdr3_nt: TGTGCCAGCAGTGGAACCGGGTTCGCCACTGAAGCTTTCTTT; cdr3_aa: CASSGTGFATEAFF
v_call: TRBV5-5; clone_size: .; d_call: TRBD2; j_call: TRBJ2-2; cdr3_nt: TGTGCCAGCAGCTTGAGTGGGTATGTGGGACTAACGAACACCGGGGAGCTGTTTTTT; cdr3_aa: CASSLSGYVGLTNTGELFF
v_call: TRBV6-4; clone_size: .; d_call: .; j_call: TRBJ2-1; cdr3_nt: TGTGCCAGCAGCTCTCAGGCGGGGAGCTCCTACAATGAGCAGTTCTTC; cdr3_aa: CASSSQAGSSYNEQFF
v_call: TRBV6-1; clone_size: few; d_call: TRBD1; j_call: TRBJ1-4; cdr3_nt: TGTGCCAGCAGTGTTTCCTCCGGGACAGGAGGTGAAAAACTGTTTTTT; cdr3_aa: CASSVSSGTGGEKLFF
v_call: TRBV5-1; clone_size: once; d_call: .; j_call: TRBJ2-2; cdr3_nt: TGCGCCAGCAGCTTTTCGCCGGGATACACCGGGGAGCTGTTTTTT; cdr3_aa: CASSFSPGYTGELFF